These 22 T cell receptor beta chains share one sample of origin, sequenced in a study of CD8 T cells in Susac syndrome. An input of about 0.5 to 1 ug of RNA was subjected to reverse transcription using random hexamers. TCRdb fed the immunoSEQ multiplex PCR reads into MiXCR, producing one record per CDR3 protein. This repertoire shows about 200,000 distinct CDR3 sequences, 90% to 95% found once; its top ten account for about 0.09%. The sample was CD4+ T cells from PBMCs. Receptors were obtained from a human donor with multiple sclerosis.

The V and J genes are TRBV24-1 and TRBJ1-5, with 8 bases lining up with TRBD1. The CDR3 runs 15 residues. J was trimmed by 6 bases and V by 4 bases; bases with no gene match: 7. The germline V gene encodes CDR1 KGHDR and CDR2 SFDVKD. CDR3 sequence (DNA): TGTGCCACCAGTGACGGACAGGGTGGAGTTCAGCCCCAGCATTTT. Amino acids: CATSDGQGGVQPQHF.

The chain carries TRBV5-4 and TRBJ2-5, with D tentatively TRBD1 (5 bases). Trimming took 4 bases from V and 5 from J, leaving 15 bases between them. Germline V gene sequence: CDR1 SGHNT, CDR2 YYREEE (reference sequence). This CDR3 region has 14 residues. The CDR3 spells CASSTKQVPETQYF. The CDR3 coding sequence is TGTGCCAGCAGCACTAAACAGGTCCCCGAGACCCAGTACTTC.

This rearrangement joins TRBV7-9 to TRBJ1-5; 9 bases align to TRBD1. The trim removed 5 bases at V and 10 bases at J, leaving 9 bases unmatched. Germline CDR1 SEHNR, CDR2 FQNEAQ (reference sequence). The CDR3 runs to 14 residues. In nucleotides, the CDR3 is TGTGCCAGCAGCGCCAGCCCGACAGGGGGTCCCCAGCATTTT. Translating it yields CASSASPTGGPQHF.

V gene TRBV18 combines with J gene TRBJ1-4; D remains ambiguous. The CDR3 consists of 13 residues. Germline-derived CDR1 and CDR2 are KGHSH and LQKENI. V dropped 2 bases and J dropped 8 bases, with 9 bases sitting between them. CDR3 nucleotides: TGTGCCAGCTCACCAATGGACGGAGAAAAACTGTTTTTT. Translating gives CASSPMDGEKLFF.

The CDR3 reads CASSDTGLDEQFF. Written as DNA, the CDR3 is TGTGCCAGCTCAGATACAGGGCTGGATGAGCAGTTCTTC. The chain has TRBV18 and TRBJ2-1, with a tentative D call TRBD1 (6 bases). CDR1 and CDR2 (germline): KGHSH, LQKENI. The CDR3 runs 13 residues. V was trimmed by 5 bases and J by 8 bases, leaving 13 bases between them.

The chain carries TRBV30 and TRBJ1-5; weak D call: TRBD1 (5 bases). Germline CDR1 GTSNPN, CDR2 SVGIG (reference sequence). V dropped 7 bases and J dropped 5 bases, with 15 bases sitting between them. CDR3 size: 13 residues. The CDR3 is CAYQRGKDQPQHF. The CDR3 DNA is TGTGCCTATCAAAGGGGAAAGGATCAGCCCCAGCATTTT.

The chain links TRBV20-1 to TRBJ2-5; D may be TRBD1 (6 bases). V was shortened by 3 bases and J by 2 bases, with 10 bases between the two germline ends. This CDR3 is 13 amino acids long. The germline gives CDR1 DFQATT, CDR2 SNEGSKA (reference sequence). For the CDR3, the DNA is TGCAGTGCTAGGGACAGAACGCAAGAGACCCAGTACTTC. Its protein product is CSARDRTQETQYF.

CDR3 residues: CATSRGGGPDTQYF. CDR3 nucleotides: TGTGCCACCAGCAGAGGCGGGGGGCCAGATACGCAGTATTTT. The rearrangement links TRBV15 to TRBJ2-3, with TRBD2 identical over 8 bases. With V trimmed by 1 base and J by 4 bases, 1 base remained unmatched. In germline, CDR1 is LNHNV, CDR2 YYDKDF (reference sequence). The CDR3 loop spans 14 amino acids.

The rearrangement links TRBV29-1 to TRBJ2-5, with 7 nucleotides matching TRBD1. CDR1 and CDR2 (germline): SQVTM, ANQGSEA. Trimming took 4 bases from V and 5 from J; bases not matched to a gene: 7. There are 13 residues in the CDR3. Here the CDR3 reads CSVGRGGGETQYF. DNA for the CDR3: TGCAGCGTTGGGAGAGGGGGCGGGGAGACCCAGTACTTC.

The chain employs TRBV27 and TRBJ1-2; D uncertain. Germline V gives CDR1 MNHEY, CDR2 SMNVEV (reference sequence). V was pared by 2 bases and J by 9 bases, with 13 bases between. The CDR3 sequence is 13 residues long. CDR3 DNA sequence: TGTGCCAGCAGTTTAGGAGGCGGAATAAGCTACACCTTC. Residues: CASSLGGGISYTF.

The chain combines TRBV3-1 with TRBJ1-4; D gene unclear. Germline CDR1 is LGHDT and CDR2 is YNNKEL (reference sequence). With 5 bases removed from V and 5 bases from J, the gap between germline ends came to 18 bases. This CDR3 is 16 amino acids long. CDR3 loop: CASSSIYRTANEKLFF. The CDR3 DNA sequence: TGTGCCAGCAGCTCTATTTATAGAACCGCAAATGAAAAACTGTTTTTT.

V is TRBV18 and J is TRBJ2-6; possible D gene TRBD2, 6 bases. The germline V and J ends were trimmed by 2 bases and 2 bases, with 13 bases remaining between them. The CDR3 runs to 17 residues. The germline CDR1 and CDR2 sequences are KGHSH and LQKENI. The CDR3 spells CASSPVVRGTGANVLTF. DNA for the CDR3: TGTGCCAGCTCACCAGTCGTCCGGGGGACTGGGGCCAACGTCCTGACTTTC.

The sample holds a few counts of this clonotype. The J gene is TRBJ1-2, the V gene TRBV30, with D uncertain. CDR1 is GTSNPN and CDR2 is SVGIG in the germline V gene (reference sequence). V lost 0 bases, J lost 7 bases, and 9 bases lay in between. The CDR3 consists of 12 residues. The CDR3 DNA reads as TGTGCCTGGAGTGTAACAGCTGTTGGCTACACCTTC. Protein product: CAWSVTAVGYTF. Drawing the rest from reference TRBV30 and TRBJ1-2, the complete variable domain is SQTIHQWPATLVQPVGSPLSLECTVEGTSNPNLYWYRQAAGRGLQLLFYSVGIGQISSEVPQNLSASRPQDRQFILSSKKLLLSDSGFYLCAWSVTAVGYTFGSGTRLTVV.

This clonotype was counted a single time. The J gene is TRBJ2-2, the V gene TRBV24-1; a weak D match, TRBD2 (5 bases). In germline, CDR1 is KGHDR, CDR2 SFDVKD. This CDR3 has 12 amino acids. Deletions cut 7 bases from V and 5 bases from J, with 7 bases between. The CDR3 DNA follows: TGTGCCACCAGCGGGGTTACCGGGGAGCTGTTTTTT. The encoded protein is CATSGVTGELFF.

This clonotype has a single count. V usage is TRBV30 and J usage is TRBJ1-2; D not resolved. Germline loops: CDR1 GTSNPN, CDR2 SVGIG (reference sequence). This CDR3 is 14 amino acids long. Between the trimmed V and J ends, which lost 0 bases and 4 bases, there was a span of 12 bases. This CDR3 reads CAWSVVGRSYGYTF. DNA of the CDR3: TGTGCCTGGAGTGTAGTCGGCAGGAGCTATGGCTACACCTTC.

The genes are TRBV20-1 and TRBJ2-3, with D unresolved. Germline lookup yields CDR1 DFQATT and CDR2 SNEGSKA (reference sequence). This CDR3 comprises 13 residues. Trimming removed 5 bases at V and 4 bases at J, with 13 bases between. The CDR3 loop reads CSAFSTAADTQYF. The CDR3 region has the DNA TGCAGTGCTTTTTCAACCGCAGCAGATACGCAGTATTTT.

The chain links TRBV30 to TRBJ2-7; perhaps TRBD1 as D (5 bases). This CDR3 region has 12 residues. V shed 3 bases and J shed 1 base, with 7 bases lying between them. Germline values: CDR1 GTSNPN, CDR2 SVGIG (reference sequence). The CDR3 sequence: CAWSRASYEQYF. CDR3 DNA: TGTGCCTGGAGCAGGGCTTCCTACGAGCAGTACTTC. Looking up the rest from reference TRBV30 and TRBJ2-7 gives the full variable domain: SQTIHQWPATLVQPVGSPLSLECTVEGTSNPNLYWYRQAAGRGLQLLFYSVGIGQISSEVPQNLSASRPQDRQFILSSKKLLLSDSGFYLCAWSRASYEQYFGPGTRLTVT.

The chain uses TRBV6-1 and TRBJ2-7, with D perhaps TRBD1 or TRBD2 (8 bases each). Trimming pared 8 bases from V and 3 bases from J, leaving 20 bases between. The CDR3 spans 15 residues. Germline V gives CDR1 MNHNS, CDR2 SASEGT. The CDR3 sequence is CASGRGGGQGYEQYF. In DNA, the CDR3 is TGTGCCAGCGGACGGGGGGGCGGACAGGGCTACGAGCAGTACTTC.

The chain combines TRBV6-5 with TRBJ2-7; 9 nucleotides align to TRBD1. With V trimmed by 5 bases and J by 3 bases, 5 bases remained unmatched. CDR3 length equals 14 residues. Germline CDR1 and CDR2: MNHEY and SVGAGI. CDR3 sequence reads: CASSTGTGNYEQYF. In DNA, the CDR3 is TGTGCCAGCAGTACCGGGACAGGGAACTACGAGCAGTACTTC.

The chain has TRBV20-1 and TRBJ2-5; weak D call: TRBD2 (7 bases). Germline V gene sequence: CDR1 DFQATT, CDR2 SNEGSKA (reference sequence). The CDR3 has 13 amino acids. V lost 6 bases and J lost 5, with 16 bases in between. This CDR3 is CSAPRGAPETQYF. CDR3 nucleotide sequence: TGCAGTGCACCTCGGGGGGCCCCGGAGACCCAGTACTTC.

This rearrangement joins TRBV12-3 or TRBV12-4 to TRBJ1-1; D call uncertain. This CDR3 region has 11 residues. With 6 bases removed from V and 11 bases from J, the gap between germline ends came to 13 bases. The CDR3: CASSLGPTAFF. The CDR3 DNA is TGTGCCAGCAGCCTGGGCCCGACCGCTTTCTTT.

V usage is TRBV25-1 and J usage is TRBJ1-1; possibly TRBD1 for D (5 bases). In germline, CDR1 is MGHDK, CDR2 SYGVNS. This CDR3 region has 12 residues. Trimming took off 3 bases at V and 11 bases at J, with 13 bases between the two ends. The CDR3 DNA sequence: TGTGCCAGCAGTGATTTTCAGGGTGCGGCTTTCTTT. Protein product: CASSDFQGAAFF.